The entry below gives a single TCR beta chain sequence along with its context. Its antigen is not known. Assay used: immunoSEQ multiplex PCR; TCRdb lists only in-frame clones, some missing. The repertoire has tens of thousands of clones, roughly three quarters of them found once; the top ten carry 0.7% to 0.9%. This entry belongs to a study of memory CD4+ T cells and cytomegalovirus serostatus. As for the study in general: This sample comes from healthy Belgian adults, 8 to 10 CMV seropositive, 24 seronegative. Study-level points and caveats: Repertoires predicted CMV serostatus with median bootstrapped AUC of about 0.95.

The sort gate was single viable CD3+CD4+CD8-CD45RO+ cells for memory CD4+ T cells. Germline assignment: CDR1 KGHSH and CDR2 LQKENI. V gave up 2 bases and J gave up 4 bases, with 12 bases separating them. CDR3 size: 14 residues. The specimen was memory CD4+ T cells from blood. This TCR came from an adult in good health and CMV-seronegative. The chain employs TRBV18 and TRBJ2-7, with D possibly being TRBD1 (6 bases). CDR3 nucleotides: TGTGCCAGCTCACCAACAGGGATGGGGTACGAGCAGTACTTC. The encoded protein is CASSPTGMGYEQYF.